Following are 23 T cell receptor beta chains from one sample sequenced in a study of shared clonotypes between healthy human individuals. Libraries were prepared by immunoSEQ multiplex PCR; TCRdb keeps only in-frame clonotypes and omits some of them. The data show 300,000 to 400,000 clones, with around two thirds seen just once and 10% to 13% held by the top ten. What was sequenced was memory CD4+ T cells sorted from blood. Subset reported: CD45RA-negative fraction. The receptors were sampled from a man aged 30 to 39 in good health.

This rearrangement joins TRBV5-6 to TRBJ2-2; 8 nucleotides agree with TRBD1. Germline trimming cut 3 bases from V and 7 bases from J; bases unmatched to any gene: 11. The CDR3 is made up of 16 amino acids. The germline gives CDR1 SGHDT, CDR2 YYEEEE. The CDR3 spells CASSSWTGYEGGELFF. The DNA for the CDR3 is TGTGCCAGCAGCTCATGGACAGGGTACGAAGGCGGGGAGCTGTTTTTT. The full variable domain, rest sourced from reference TRBV5-6 and TRBJ2-2, is DAGVTQSPTHLIKTRGQQVTLRCSPKSGHDTVSWYQQALGQGPQFIFQYYEEEERQRGNFPDRFSGHQFPNYSSELNVNALLLGDSALYLCASSSWTGYEGGELFFGEGSRLTVL.

The chain joins TRBV25-1 to TRBJ1-4; perhaps TRBD1 as D (6 bases). CDR1 MGHDK and CDR2 SYGVNS come from the germline V gene. V was shortened by 2 bases and J by 7 bases, with 11 bases between the two germline ends. The CDR3 sequence is 14 residues long. The CDR3, as DNA: TGTGCCAGCAGTGAAATTCAGGGGTCTGAAAAACTGTTTTTT. It translates to CASSEIQGSEKLFF.

In this sample, this clone turned up once. The genes are TRBV18 and TRBJ1-2; 7 bases are shared with TRBD1. The V gene's germline CDR1 is KGHSH and CDR2 LQKENI. With V trimmed by 4 bases and J by 4 bases, 6 bases remained unmatched. CDR3 length: 14 amino acids. The CDR3 region has the DNA TGTGCCAGCTCACTAGACAGGGTTGGCTATGGCTACACCTTC. Its protein is CASSLDRVGYGYTF.

There are a few counts of this clone. As DNA, the CDR3 is TGTGCCAGCAGTACGGCACGGTCTGGAGGTGAAGCTTTCTTT. Translated: CASSTARSGGEAFF. V and J are TRBV27 and TRBJ1-1; D remains unclear. This CDR3 is built from 14 residues. Germline CDR1 MNHEY, CDR2 SMNVEV (reference sequence). The V end lost 5 bases, the J end lost 7 bases, and 17 bases lay between the germline ends.

V is TRBV6-5 and J is TRBJ2-4, with D possibly being TRBD2 (5 bases). Germline CDR1 reads MNHEY; CDR2 reads SVGAGI. V dropped 0 bases and J dropped 7 bases, with 10 bases sitting between them. This CDR3 has 14 amino acids. In nucleotides, the CDR3 is TGTGCCAGCAGTTACTCTCTTTCGGGGAACATTCAGTACTTC. As protein: CASSYSLSGNIQYF.

This clone appeared many times. The J gene is TRBJ2-7, the V gene TRBV2; 8 positions match TRBD1. Germline loops: CDR1 SNHLY, CDR2 FYNNEI. The junction had 4 bases not matched to a gene; V was cut back by 7 bases and J by 2 bases. The CDR3 length is 13 residues. Here the CDR3 reads CASNGQGPYEQYF. The CDR3, as DNA: TGTGCCAGCAATGGACAGGGCCCCTACGAGCAGTACTTC. Together with reference TRBV2 and TRBJ2-7, the CDR3 gives the full variable domain: EPEVTQTPSHQVTQMGQEVILRCVPISNHLYFYWYRQILGQKVEFLVSFYNNEISEKSEIFDDQFSVERPDGSNFTLKIRSTKLEDSAMYFCASNGQGPYEQYFGPGTRLTVT.

V and J are TRBV2 and TRBJ2-2; no firm D call. The germline CDR1 and CDR2 sequences are SNHLY and FYNNEI. The CDR3 runs to 14 residues. The V and J ends lost 8 bases and 0 bases respectively, with 10 bases between them. Here the CDR3 DNA reads TGTGCCAGCCAAGACGTCGCGAACACCGGGGAGCTGTTTTTT. Translated, it gives CASQDVANTGELFF.

J is TRBJ2-5 and V is TRBV25-1; D unresolved. The CDR3 is 13 residues long. The V gene's germline CDR1 is MGHDK and CDR2 SYGVNS. Deletions cut 1 base from V and 3 bases from J, with 6 bases between. This chain's CDR3 is CASSEWGKETQYF. The CDR3 nucleotides are TGTGCCAGCAGTGAATGGGGTAAAGAGACCCAGTACTTC.

The chain couples TRBV7-2 to TRBJ2-7, with 8 bases identical to TRBD2. CDR3 length: 15 residues. Trimming cost V 5 bases and J 6 bases; bases outside gene matches: 12. The germline CDR1 and CDR2 sequences are SGHTA and FQGNSA. The CDR3 protein is CASSQRGTSSVEQYF. The CDR3 DNA reads as TGTGCCAGCAGCCAGAGGGGGACTAGTTCGGTCGAGCAGTACTTC.

V usage is TRBV7-2 and J usage is TRBJ2-1; 8 nucleotides line up with TRBD2. V was clipped by 5 bases and J by 11 bases; unmatched bases: 5. CDR1 is SGHTA, CDR2 FQGNSA, per germline. This CDR3 region has 12 residues. The DNA of the CDR3 is TGTGCCAGCAGCAAGACTAGCGCCCAGCAGTTCTTC. Residues: CASSKTSAQQFF.

The chain joins TRBV18 to TRBJ2-3; D is unclear. The ends were cut back, 3 bases at V and 2 bases at J, with 9 bases in the middle. Germline CDR1 is KGHSH and CDR2 is LQKENI. The CDR3 contains 14 residues. The CDR3 spells CASSPQVNTDTQYF. The CDR3 nucleotides read TGTGCCAGCTCACCCCAGGTTAACACAGATACGCAGTATTTT.

In this sample, this clone turned up a few times. The chain joins TRBV10-3 to TRBJ1-2; a weak D match, TRBD1 (5 bases). Germline CDR1 and CDR2: ENHRY and SYGVKD. V was clipped by 9 bases and J by 5 bases, with 19 bases between them. The CDR3 runs 14 residues. CDR3 in amino acids: CAMLDTTEGYGYTF. The CDR3 DNA follows: TGTGCCATGTTGGACACTACTGAAGGGTATGGCTACACCTTC.

The rearrangement uses TRBV10-3 and TRBJ2-6, with D maybe TRBD1 (5 bases). Trimming pared 3 bases from V and 2 bases from J, leaving 11 bases between. The CDR3 totals 16 residues. Looked up from germline, CDR1 is ENHRY and CDR2 is SYGVKD. The chain's CDR3 is CAISDTGRAGANVLTF. Written as DNA, the CDR3 is TGTGCCATCAGTGACACAGGTCGCGCTGGGGCCAACGTCCTGACTTTC.

The chain couples TRBV5-5 to TRBJ2-5; possibly TRBD1 or TRBD2 for D (5 bases each). Germline lookup yields CDR1 SGHKS and CDR2 YYEKEE (reference sequence). The CDR3 contains 14 residues. Trimming shortened V by 4 bases and J by 4 bases, and 14 bases separated the two germline ends. In DNA, the CDR3 is TGTGCCAGCAGCCGACGAGGGACGGGAGAGACCCAGTACTTC. Residues: CASSRRGTGETQYF.

The chain links TRBV18 to TRBJ2-5, with D uncertain. The assigned J gene may be wrong: the sequence end matches TRBJ2-7 better. The CDR3 consists of 14 residues. CDR1 and CDR2 (germline): KGHSH, LQKENI. CDR3 sequence: CASSPQAPGGEQYF. In nucleotides, the CDR3 is TGTGCCAGCTCCCCCCAGGCGCCCGGTGGCGAGCAGTACTTC.

DNA of the CDR3: TGTGCCAGCAGTGTCTCCCTAGCGGGAGTGGCGCAGTACTTC. As protein: CASSVSLAGVAQYF. The chain recombines TRBV6-1 with TRBJ2-7; 10 nucleotides line up with TRBD2. In germline, CDR1 is MNHNS, CDR2 SASEGT. V was pared by 4 bases and J by 9 bases, with 9 bases of the junction left unmatched. The CDR3 has 14 residues.

DNA of the CDR3: TGTGCCAGTAGTGAAAGCGGGAGGGACATTCAGTACTTC. This codes for CASSESGRDIQYF. The J gene is TRBJ2-4, the V gene TRBV19, with TRBD2 identical over 10 bases. The CDR3 is 13 amino acids. V shed 5 bases and J 8 bases; nucleotides not matched to a gene: 3. CDR1 and CDR2 from the germline V gene are LNHDA and SQIVND (reference sequence).

The chain is built from TRBV27 and TRBJ2-3; 12 positions agree with TRBD1. Germline CDR1 reads MNHEY; CDR2 reads SMNVEV (reference sequence). The ends lost 2 bases at V and 5 bases at J; junction bases unmatched: 11. The CDR3 consists of 18 residues. CDR3 bases: TGTGCCAGCAGTTTAAGGGACAGGGGGCGAGAGGGTCGAGATACGCAGTATTTT. Its protein product is CASSLRDRGREGRDTQYF.

This chain joins TRBV10-1 and TRBJ1-4; maybe TRBD1 (5 bases). The CDR3 is made up of 15 amino acids. V was trimmed by 6 bases and J by 7 bases, leaving 18 bases between them. The V gene's germline CDR1 is WNHNN and CDR2 SYGVQD (reference sequence). This CDR3 reads CASRKGARAFEKLFF. The CDR3 nucleotides are TGCGCCAGCAGAAAAGGGGCCAGGGCTTTTGAAAAACTGTTTTTT.

In regard to this clone: The identical CDR3 is also encoded by other nucleotide sequences in the sample. The rearrangement links TRBV29-1 to TRBJ1-1; D perhaps matches TRBD1 (5 bases). The CDR3 contains 15 residues. In germline, CDR1 is SQVTM, CDR2 ANQGSEA. The germline V and J ends were trimmed by 6 bases and 0 bases, with 17 bases remaining between them. CDR3 nucleotides: TGCAGCGTGGGACCCGGGTGGGGGATGAACACTGAAGCTTTCTTT. Its translation: CSVGPGWGMNTEAFF. The whole variable domain, filled in from reference TRBV29-1 and TRBJ1-1, reads SAVISQKPSRDICQRGTSLTIQCQVDSQVTMMFWYRQQPGQSLTLIATANQGSEATYESGFVIDKFPISRPNLTFSTLTVSNMSPEDSSIYLCSVGPGWGMNTEAFFGQGTRLTVV.

This chain links TRBV5-4 with TRBJ2-7, with 10 bases identical to TRBD1. CDR1 SGHNT and CDR2 YYREEE come from the germline V gene (reference sequence). The CDR3 has 15 residues. The trim removed 5 bases at V and 3 bases at J, leaving 8 bases unmatched. This CDR3 reads CASRFDRGLFYEQYF. CDR3 coding DNA: TGTGCCAGCAGGTTTGACAGGGGGCTTTTCTACGAGCAGTACTTC.

This chain joins TRBV7-8 and TRBJ2-3; 14 bases match TRBD2. V lost 3 bases, J lost 3 bases, and 11 bases stayed unmatched. The CDR3 loop spans 19 amino acids. In germline, CDR1 is SGHVS, CDR2 FQNEAQ. This CDR3 reads CASSFPGLAGEEATDTQYF. The CDR3 region has the DNA TGTGCCAGCAGCTTCCCGGGACTAGCGGGAGAGGAGGCGACAGATACGCAGTATTTT.

The chain is built from TRBV5-1 and TRBJ2-3; maybe TRBD1 (6 bases). The CDR3 covers 18 residues. With 4 bases removed from V and 2 bases from J, the gap between germline ends came to 23 bases. Germline CDR1 is SGHRS and CDR2 is YFSETQ. The CDR3 here is CASSRWPPTGPSTDTQYF. CDR3 sequence (DNA): TGCGCCAGCAGCCGTTGGCCCCCGACAGGCCCCTCCACAGATACGCAGTATTTT.